This T cell receptor beta chain was sequenced for a study of post-analysis software for immune sequencing data. Looking at the study overall: Several disease courses (relapsing-remitting, secondary progressive and progressive-relapsing) of multiple sclerosis were included. Study-level results: Comparison with controls showed significantly lower normalized Chao1 diversity in multiple sclerosis patients. Relative to controls, patients had about five TRBV segments at higher frequency, with TRBV5-6, TRBV5-1 and TRBV20-1 among these.

V lost 4 bases to trimming and J lost 1 base, with 8 bases between them. Germline CDR1 and CDR2: MNHEY and SMNVEV (reference sequence). CDR3 length: 14 amino acids. The TCR beta cDNA libraries carried unique molecular identifiers. TCRdb itself ran the PCR reads through MiXCR, one entry per CDR3 protein. Here the sample spans roughly 800,000 distinct CDR3 sequences, about half being singletons. This clonotype appeared a few times. Its antigen is not identified. This sequence was found in a girl between 10 and 17 years old with multiple sclerosis. V usage is TRBV27 and J usage is TRBJ1-5, with D tentatively TRBD1 (5 bases). Material for sequencing was blood. The CDR3 reads CASSSGWSNQPQHF. The CDR3 DNA follows: TGTGCCAGCAGTTCAGGGTGGAGCAATCAGCCCCAGCATTTT.